The present TCR beta chain was sequenced within a study of beta chain features in type 1 diabetes. Study-level results: HLA effects on TCRB rearrangement stayed unresolved here.

The CDR3 runs 15 residues. CDR1 is SGHDN and CDR2 is FVKESK in the germline V gene. V shed 2 bases and J shed 3 bases, with 10 bases lying between them. About this clone itself: As yet, its antigen is unknown.

Investigators reverse transcribed all isolated RNA, so they sequenced expressed TCRB transcripts. Assay: immunoSEQ multiplex PCR; the TCRdb copy retains only in-frame clones and omits some. Of 350,000 to 450,000 clones listed, around 13% were seen once; the top ten hold roughly 0.035%. Via CD45RO/CCR7/CD25/CD127/CD95/CD27, cells of the CD4+ naive, central memory, regulatory and stem cell-like memory subsets were sorted. The sequenced sample was naive CD4+ T cells from blood. V gene TRBV14 combines with J gene TRBJ1-4; D remains unclear. The sequence was obtained from a man aged 30-40 years in good health. The CDR3 DNA follows: TGTGCCAGCAGCCAATGGGAGGGATCTAATGAAAAACTGTTTTTT. Translation: CASSQWEGSNEKLFF.